Listed here are 7 T cell receptor beta chains from one sample, sequenced in a study of blood T cell repertoires in COVID-19. This table comes from immunoSEQ multiplex PCR, and its TCRdb copy is limited to in-frame clones, with some not included. The table includes roughly 280,000 clones, less than 90% detected once. Sequencing used peripheral blood. Receptor source: a man aged 25 to 45 with active or convalescent COVID-19.

J is TRBJ1-1 and V is TRBV13, with no clear D. Germline CDR1 and CDR2: PRHDT and FYEKMQ (reference sequence). V lost 0 bases to trimming and J lost 4 bases, with 9 bases between them. The CDR3 spans 14 residues. CDR3 in amino acids: CASSLGLIGTEAFF. For the CDR3, the DNA is TGTGCCAGCAGCTTAGGCCTAATCGGCACTGAAGCTTTCTTT.

The chain joins TRBV6-5 to TRBJ1-4; perhaps TRBD1 as D (5 bases). CDR1 and CDR2 (germline): MNHEY, SVGAGI. Trimming left V 4 bases short and J 7 bases short, with 16 bases between. This CDR3 spans 15 amino acids. CDR3 bases: TGTGCCAGCAGTTCATGGGGGGATGCGGGTGAAAAACTGTTTTTT. Protein product: CASSSWGDAGEKLFF.

This rearrangement joins TRBV19 to TRBJ2-7, with TRBD1 as a possible D gene (6 bases). The CDR3 contains 13 residues. CDR1 LNHDA and CDR2 SQIVND come from the germline V gene (reference sequence). Trimming took off 5 bases at V and 5 bases at J, with 13 bases between the two ends. The CDR3 loop reads CASSHGQPHEQYF. CDR3 DNA: TGTGCCAGTAGTCACGGACAGCCCCACGAGCAGTACTTC.

The J gene is TRBJ1-1, the V gene TRBV7-9; D possibly corresponds to TRBD1 (5 bases). CDR1 and CDR2 (germline): SEHNR, FQNEAQ (reference sequence). Trimming stripped 5 bases from V and 0 bases from J, with 16 bases between. The CDR3 totals 16 residues. The CDR3 DNA reads TGTGCCAGCAGCCGCCCTGGGGCAGCCATGAACACTGAAGCTTTCTTT. Protein product: CASSRPGAAMNTEAFF.

The CDR3 protein is CASSYSGTGSYEQYF. In DNA form, the CDR3 reads TGTGCCAGCAGTTACTCGGGGACAGGTTCCTACGAGCAGTACTTC. This rearrangement joins TRBV6-2 or TRBV6-3 to TRBJ2-7; 8 nucleotides align to TRBD1. With 0 bases clipped from V and 1 base from J, the junction kept 2 bases outside the gene matches. The CDR3 has 15 residues. The V gene's germline CDR1 is MNHEY and CDR2 SVGEGT.

DNA for the CDR3: TGTGCCAGCTCACCATATACCACAGGGAATCAGCCCCAGCATTTT. Amino acids: CASSPYTTGNQPQHF. The rearrangement links TRBV18 to TRBJ1-5; D may be TRBD1 (6 bases). The length of the CDR3 is 15 residues. Germline V gene sequence: CDR1 KGHSH, CDR2 LQKENI. The V end was cut by 2 bases, the J end by 4 bases, with 12 bases between.

V is TRBV6-5 and J is TRBJ1-2; 7 bases map to TRBD1. V was pared by 7 bases and J by 11 bases, with 13 bases of the junction left unmatched. This CDR3 region has 13 residues. In germline, CDR1 is MNHEY, CDR2 SVGAGI. CDR3 protein: CASTRTGPEGYTF. As DNA, the CDR3 is TGTGCCAGCACCCGGACAGGCCCCGAGGGGTACACCTTC.